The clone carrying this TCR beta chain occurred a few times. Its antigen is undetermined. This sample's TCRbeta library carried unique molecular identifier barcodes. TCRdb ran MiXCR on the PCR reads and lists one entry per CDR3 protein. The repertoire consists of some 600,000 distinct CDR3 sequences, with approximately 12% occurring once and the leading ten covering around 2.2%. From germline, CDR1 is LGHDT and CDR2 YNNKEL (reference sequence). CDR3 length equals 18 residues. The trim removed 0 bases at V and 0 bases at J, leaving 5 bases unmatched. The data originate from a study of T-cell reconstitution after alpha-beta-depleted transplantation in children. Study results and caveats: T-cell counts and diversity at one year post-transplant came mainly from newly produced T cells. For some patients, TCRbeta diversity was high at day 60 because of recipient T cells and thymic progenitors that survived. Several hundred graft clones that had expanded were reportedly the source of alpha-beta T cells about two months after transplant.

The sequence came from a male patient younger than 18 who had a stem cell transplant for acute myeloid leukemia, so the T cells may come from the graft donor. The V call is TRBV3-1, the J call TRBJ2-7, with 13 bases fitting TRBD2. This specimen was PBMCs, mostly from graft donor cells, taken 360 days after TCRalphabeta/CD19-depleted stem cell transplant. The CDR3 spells CASSQERLAGGYSYEQYF. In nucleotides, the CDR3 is TGTGCCAGCAGCCAAGAGAGACTAGCGGGAGGCTACTCCTACGAGCAGTACTTC.